A single sample is the source of the 26 T cell receptor beta chains below, sequenced in a study of blood T cell repertoires in COVID-19. The method was immunoSEQ multiplex PCR; TCRdb's version includes in-frame clones alone and lacks a portion of them. Of approximately 300,000 clones listed, around 85% are singletons. The sample consisted of PBMCs or T cells enriched from blood (not recorded which). These TCRs come from a woman aged 30 to 39 who had been exposed to COVID-19.

This chain uses TRBV7-2 with TRBJ1-5; 7 nucleotides agree with TRBD1. CDR3 length equals 15 residues. V lost 6 bases to trimming and J lost 3 bases; unmatched junction nucleotides: 8. CDR1 and CDR2 (germline): SGHTA, FQGNSA. This CDR3 is CASSQTGHYNQPQHF. CDR3 coding DNA: TGTGCCAGCAGTCAGACAGGGCACTACAATCAGCCCCAGCATTTT.

This sequence joins TRBV5-1 and TRBJ2-5; D possibly corresponds to TRBD1 (5 bases). V lost 4 bases and J 5 bases, leaving 12 bases between the germline ends. The CDR3 contains 13 residues. Germline lookup yields CDR1 SGHRS and CDR2 YFSETQ. CDR3 DNA sequence: TGCGCCAGCAGCGGCCAGCAGGGCGAGACCCAGTACTTC. This codes for CASSGQQGETQYF.

This clone appeared once. This chain links TRBV28 with TRBJ1-2; no reliable D call. The V end was cut by 5 bases, the J end by 4 bases, with 29 bases between. Per germline, CDR1 MDHEN and CDR2 SYDVKM. This CDR3 has 19 residues. The CDR3 sequence: CASSQTRKGVVHSVYGYTF. The CDR3 nucleotides read TGTGCCAGCAGTCAGACCCGAAAAGGAGTGGTCCACTCCGTCTATGGCTACACCTTC.

This chain connects TRBV5-4 to TRBJ2-7; 10 nucleotides line up with TRBD2. CDR3 length: 13 amino acids. The germline V gene encodes CDR1 SGHNT and CDR2 YYREEE (reference sequence). J gave up 4 bases and V 4 bases, and 2 bases lay outside the gene matches. The CDR3: CASSPGLAYEQYF. CDR3 in DNA: TGTGCCAGCAGCCCGGGACTAGCGTACGAGCAGTACTTC.

This rearrangement joins TRBV9 to TRBJ2-5, with 9 bases identical to TRBD1. Germline V gene data show CDR1 as SGDLS and CDR2 as YYNGEE. The CDR3 is 15 amino acids. The J segment lost 4 bases and the V segment lost 3 bases, leaving 7 bases of the junction unmatched. The CDR3 nucleotides read TGTGCCAGCAGCGCGCAGCCGGGACAGGGAGAGACCCAGTACTTC. As protein: CASSAQPGQGETQYF.

This chain connects TRBV5-1 to TRBJ2-2, with D unclear. Germline CDR1 and CDR2: SGHRS and YFSETQ. The CDR3 runs 14 residues. V lost 0 bases, J lost 4 bases, and 7 bases lay in between. CDR3 protein: CASSLESGTGELFF. The DNA of the CDR3 is TGCGCCAGCAGCTTGGAGTCGGGCACCGGGGAGCTGTTTTTT. Complete variable domain (other parts from reference TRBV5-1 and TRBJ2-2): KAGVTQTPRYLIKTRGQQVTLSCSPISGHRSVSWYQQTPGQGLQFLFEYFSETQRNKGNFPGRFSGRQFSNSRSEMNVSTLELGDSALYLCASSLESGTGELFFGEGSRLTVL.

The CDR3, as DNA: TGTGCCAGCAGTCAAAACAGGGGGCAAGAGACCCAGTACTTC. Its translation: CASSQNRGQETQYF. The rearrangement uses TRBV27 and TRBJ2-5, with 8 bases matching TRBD1. Losses at the gene ends were 5 bases for V and 2 bases for J; bases not matched to a gene: 4. Germline CDR1 is MNHEY and CDR2 is SMNVEV (reference sequence). This CDR3 has 14 amino acids.

The V gene is TRBV2, the J gene TRBJ2-2, with TRBD2 matching over 8 bases. CDR3 length: 15 residues. V lost 7 bases, J lost 6 bases, and 10 bases stayed unmatched. Germline V CDR1 and CDR2: SNHLY, FYNNEI. CDR3: CASIPSGSISGELFF. The CDR3 DNA reads as TGTGCCAGCATCCCCAGCGGGAGTATATCCGGGGAGCTGTTTTTT.

V and J are TRBV5-1 and TRBJ1-2; no clear D gene. CDR1 is SGHRS and CDR2 is YFSETQ in the germline V gene. The CDR3 has 13 amino acids. Deletions cut 2 bases from V and 6 bases from J, with 11 bases between. The CDR3 DNA follows: TGCGCCAGCAGCTTTGGAGGCGGGGATGGCTACACCTTC. The encoded protein is CASSFGGGDGYTF.

This clone was seen a few times. The J gene is TRBJ2-2, the V gene TRBV19; 7 bases map to TRBD1. The CDR3 length is 17 residues. Looked up from germline, CDR1 is LNHDA and CDR2 is SQIVND (reference sequence). V trimming: 5 bases; J trimming: 4 bases; junction bases outside the gene matches: 13. The CDR3 DNA sequence: TGTGCCAGTAGTCTAATAGAGACAGGGTTCCGCACCGGGGAGCTGTTTTTT. This codes for CASSLIETGFRTGELFF.

This clone has a single count. The V call is TRBV3-1 (or the pseudogene TRBV3-2), the J call TRBJ1-2; TRBD1 matches at 9 bases. J was trimmed by 0 bases and V by 4 bases; bases with no gene match: 0. This CDR3 is 14 amino acids long. Per germline, CDR1 LGHDT and CDR2 YNNKEL (reference sequence). CDR3 protein: CASSRQGANYGYTF. In nucleotides, the CDR3 is TGTGCCAGCAGCCGACAGGGGGCTAACTATGGCTACACCTTC.

This sequence joins TRBV6-5 and TRBJ2-1; D perhaps matches TRBD2 (6 bases). The CDR3 consists of 15 residues. V lost 2 bases to trimming and J lost 0 bases, with 8 bases between them. Looked up from germline, CDR1 is MNHEY and CDR2 is SVGAGI. In nucleotides, the CDR3 is TGTGCCAGCAGTTACGGGGGGAGCTCCTACAATGAGCAGTTCTTC. Translating gives CASSYGGSSYNEQFF.

This chain uses TRBV9 with TRBJ2-5; no firm D call. Per the germline V gene, CDR1 is SGDLS and CDR2 is YYNGEE. The CDR3 length is 14 residues. V shed 0 bases and J shed 2 bases, with 8 bases lying between them. CDR3 DNA sequence: TGTGCCAGCAGCGTAGGGCAGTCGCAAGAGACCCAGTACTTC. It specifies CASSVGQSQETQYF.

The rearrangement joins TRBV6-2 or TRBV6-3 to TRBJ1-1; 7 positions match TRBD1. Trimming took 0 bases from V and 0 from J; bases not matched to a gene: 7. Germline V gene lookup returns CDR1 MNHEY and CDR2 SVGEGT. The CDR3 totals 17 residues. In DNA, the CDR3 is TGTGCCAGCAGTTACTCGAGGTCAGGGGGGATGAACACTGAAGCTTTCTTT. It yields the protein CASSYSRSGGMNTEAFF.

The chain uses TRBV2 and TRBJ1-6, with a possible D match to TRBD1 (5 bases). This CDR3 region has 16 residues. CDR1 and CDR2 (germline): SNHLY, FYNNEI. V shed 1 base and J shed 8 bases, with 15 bases lying between them. CDR3 residues: CASSEGRGSNYSPLHF. The CDR3 DNA reads as TGTGCCAGCAGTGAAGGCCGGGGGTCCAATTATTCACCCCTCCACTTT.

The chain carries TRBV4-1 and TRBJ1-5; a possible D gene is TRBD1 (5 bases). CDR1 and CDR2 from the germline V gene are MGHRA and YSYEKL. The CDR3 is 16 amino acids. V was clipped by 1 base and J by 2 bases, with 12 bases between them. The CDR3 protein is CASSQVPGEGNQPQHF. The DNA for the CDR3 is TGCGCCAGCAGCCAAGTCCCGGGGGAGGGCAATCAGCCCCAGCATTTT.

The chain links TRBV6-5 to TRBJ2-3; D remains unclear. CDR3 length: 11 residues. V was shortened by 3 bases and J by 5 bases, with 3 bases between the two germline ends. Germline lookup yields CDR1 MNHEY and CDR2 SVGAGI. The CDR3 region is CASSYKDTQYF. CDR3 bases: TGTGCCAGCAGTTATAAAGATACGCAGTATTTT.

This clone was observed a handful of times. V is TRBV5-1 and J is TRBJ2-7; maybe TRBD1 (5 bases). The ends were cut back, 4 bases at V and 10 bases at J, with 12 bases in the middle. Germline V gene lookup returns CDR1 SGHRS and CDR2 YFSETQ. The CDR3 loop spans 11 amino acids. In DNA form, the CDR3 reads TGCGCCAGCAGCGTTCAGGGTAAACAGTACTTC. Translated, it gives CASSVQGKQYF.

The CDR3 DNA follows: TGCGCCAGCAGCTGGGGACTAGCGGGAGGGCCCGGGGAGCTGTTTTTT. Its protein is CASSWGLAGGPGELFF. The genes are TRBV5-1 and TRBJ2-2; 16 nucleotides line up with TRBD2. CDR1 is SGHRS, CDR2 YFSETQ, per germline. The CDR3 runs to 16 residues. Trimming at V came to 3 bases and at J to 6 bases, leaving 2 bases not matched to a gene.

The chain carries TRBV4-2 and TRBJ2-7, with TRBD1 matching 10 bases. The J segment lost 3 bases and the V segment lost 4 bases, leaving 3 bases of the junction unmatched. Germline-derived CDR1 and CDR2 are LGHNA and YNFKEQ. This CDR3 comprises 14 residues. Here the CDR3 DNA reads TGTGCCAGCAGCCCGGGACAGGGGCTCTACGAGCAGTACTTC. Its protein is CASSPGQGLYEQYF.

V usage is TRBV9 and J usage is TRBJ2-5; the D gene is possibly TRBD2 (5 bases). This CDR3 is 19 amino acids long. The V gene's germline CDR1 is SGDLS and CDR2 YYNGEE. Trimming removed 0 bases at V and 2 bases at J, with 23 bases between. The CDR3 loop is CASSVVPPTEGGLQETQYF. The CDR3 DNA reads as TGTGCCAGCAGCGTAGTTCCCCCAACAGAGGGCGGATTGCAAGAGACCCAGTACTTC.

This chain connects TRBV28 to TRBJ1-1; unclear D gene. The V gene's germline CDR1 is MDHEN and CDR2 SYDVKM. This CDR3 contains 15 residues. V gave up 2 bases and J gave up 7 bases, with 17 bases separating them. The CDR3 nucleotides read TGTGCCAGCAGTTTACACTCGAGAGACGGGAATGAAGCTTTCTTT. Amino acids: CASSLHSRDGNEAFF.

This clone was seen more than once but under ten times. This chain uses TRBV2 with TRBJ2-1; possibly TRBD2 for D (6 bases). The CDR3 extends over 14 amino acids. Between the trimmed V and J ends, which lost 3 bases and 9 bases, there was a span of 15 bases. CDR1 and CDR2 from the germline V gene are SNHLY and FYNNEI. The DNA of the CDR3 is TGTGCCAGCAGTGATGGGACTGCCAAGGGTGAGCAGTTCTTC. Its protein is CASSDGTAKGEQFF.

This chain links TRBV28 with TRBJ1-2; 7 nucleotides align to TRBD1. This CDR3 has 14 amino acids. V lost 1 base to trimming and J lost 8 bases; unmatched junction nucleotides: 7. CDR1 MDHEN and CDR2 SYDVKM come from the germline V gene. Here the CDR3 reads CASSLSNRGEGYTF. The CDR3, as DNA: TGTGCCAGCAGTTTATCCAACAGGGGAGAAGGCTACACCTTC.

This clone was seen only once. This chain uses TRBV7-2 with TRBJ2-2, with 9 bases identical to TRBD2. The CDR3 contains 16 residues. The junction had 7 bases not matched to a gene; V was cut back by 3 bases and J by 5 bases. Germline CDR1 reads SGHTA; CDR2 reads FQGNSA. The CDR3 DNA is TGTGCCAGCAGCTTGGTAGCGGGGGCCGGGACCGGGGAGCTGTTTTTT. This encodes CASSLVAGAGTGELFF.

This chain joins TRBV7-2 and TRBJ2-7; 9 positions agree with TRBD1. Trimming at V came to 3 bases and at J to 4 bases, leaving 7 bases not matched to a gene. In germline, CDR1 is SGHTA, CDR2 FQGNSA. CDR3 length: 15 amino acids. In DNA, the CDR3 is TGTGCCAGCAGCTTTTACTGGGGACAGGGTTACGAGCAGTACTTC. It is translated as CASSFYWGQGYEQYF.